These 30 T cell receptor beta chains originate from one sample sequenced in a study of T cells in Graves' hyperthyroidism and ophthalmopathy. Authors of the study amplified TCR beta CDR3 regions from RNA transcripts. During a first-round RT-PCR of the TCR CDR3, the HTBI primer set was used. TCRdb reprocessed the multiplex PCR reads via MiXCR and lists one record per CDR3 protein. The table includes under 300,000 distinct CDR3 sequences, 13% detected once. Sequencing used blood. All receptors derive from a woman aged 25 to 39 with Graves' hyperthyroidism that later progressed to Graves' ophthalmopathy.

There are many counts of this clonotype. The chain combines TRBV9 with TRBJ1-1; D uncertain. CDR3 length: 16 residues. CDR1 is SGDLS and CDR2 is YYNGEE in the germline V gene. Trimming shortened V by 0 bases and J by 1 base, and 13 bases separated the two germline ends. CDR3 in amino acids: CASSVGSGLPNTEAFF. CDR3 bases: TGTGCCAGCAGCGTAGGCAGTGGTCTCCCGAACACTGAAGCTTTCTTT.

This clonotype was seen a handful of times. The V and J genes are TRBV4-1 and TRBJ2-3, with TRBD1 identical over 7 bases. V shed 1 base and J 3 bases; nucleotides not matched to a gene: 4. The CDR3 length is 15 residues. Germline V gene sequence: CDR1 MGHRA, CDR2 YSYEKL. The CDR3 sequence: CASSQAGTATDTQYF. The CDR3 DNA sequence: TGCGCCAGCAGCCAAGCCGGGACAGCGACAGATACGCAGTATTTT.

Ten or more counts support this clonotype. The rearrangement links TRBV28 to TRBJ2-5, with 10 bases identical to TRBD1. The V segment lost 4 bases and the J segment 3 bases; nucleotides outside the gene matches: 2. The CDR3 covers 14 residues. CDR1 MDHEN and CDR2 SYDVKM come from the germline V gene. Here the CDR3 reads CASSWGTGEETQYF. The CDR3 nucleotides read TGTGCCAGCAGTTGGGGGACAGGGGAAGAGACCCAGTACTTC.

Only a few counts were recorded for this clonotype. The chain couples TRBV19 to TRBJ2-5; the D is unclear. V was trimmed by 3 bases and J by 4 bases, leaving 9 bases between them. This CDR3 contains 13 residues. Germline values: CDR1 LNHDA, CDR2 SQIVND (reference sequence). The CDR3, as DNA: TGTGCCAGTAGTATGAACAGATTAGAGACCCAGTACTTC. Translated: CASSMNRLETQYF.

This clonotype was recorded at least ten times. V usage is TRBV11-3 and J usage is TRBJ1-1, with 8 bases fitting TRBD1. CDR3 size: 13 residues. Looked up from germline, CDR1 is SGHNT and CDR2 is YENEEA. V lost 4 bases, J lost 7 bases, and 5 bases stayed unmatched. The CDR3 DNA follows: TGTGCCAGCAGCTCCTCGGACAGGGATGAAGCTTTCTTT. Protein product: CASSSSDRDEAFF. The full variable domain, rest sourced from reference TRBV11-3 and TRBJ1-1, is EAGVVQSPRYKIIEKKQPVAFWCNPISGHNTLYWYLQNLGQGPELLIRYENEEAVDDSQLPKDRFSAERLKGVDSTLKIQPAELGDSAVYLCASSSSDRDEAFFGQGTRLTVV.

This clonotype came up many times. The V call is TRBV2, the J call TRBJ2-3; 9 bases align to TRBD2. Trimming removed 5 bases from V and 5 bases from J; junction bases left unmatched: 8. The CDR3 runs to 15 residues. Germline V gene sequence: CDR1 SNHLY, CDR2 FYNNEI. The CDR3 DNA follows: TGTGCCAGCAGTTCCGCGTCTAGCGGGAAAGATACGCAGTATTTT. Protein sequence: CASSSASSGKDTQYF. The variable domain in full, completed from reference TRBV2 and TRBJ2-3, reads EPEVTQTPSHQVTQMGQEVILRCVPISNHLYFYWYRQILGQKVEFLVSFYNNEISEKSEIFDDQFSVERPDGSNFTLKIRSTKLEDSAMYFCASSSASSGKDTQYFGPGTRLTVL.

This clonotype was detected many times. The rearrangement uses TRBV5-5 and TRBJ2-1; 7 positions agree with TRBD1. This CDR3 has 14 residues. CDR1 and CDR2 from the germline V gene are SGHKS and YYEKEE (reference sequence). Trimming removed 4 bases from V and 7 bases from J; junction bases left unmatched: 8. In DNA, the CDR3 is TGTGCCAGCAGCCAAGGACAGGTTGTAAATGAGCAGTTCTTC. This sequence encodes CASSQGQVVNEQFF.

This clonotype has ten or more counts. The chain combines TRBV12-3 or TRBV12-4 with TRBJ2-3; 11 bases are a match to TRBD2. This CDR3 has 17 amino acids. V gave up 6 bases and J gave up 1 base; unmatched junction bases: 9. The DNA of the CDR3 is TGTGCCAGCAGGGTAGCGGGAGGGCTAACGGGCACAGATACGCAGTATTTT. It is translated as CASRVAGGLTGTDTQYF.

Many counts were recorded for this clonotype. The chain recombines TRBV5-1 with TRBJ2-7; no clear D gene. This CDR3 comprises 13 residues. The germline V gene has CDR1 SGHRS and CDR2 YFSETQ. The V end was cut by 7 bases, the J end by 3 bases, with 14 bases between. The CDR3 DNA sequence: TGCGCCAGCTGTCTTGAGGTTGACTACGAGCAGTACTTC. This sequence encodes CASCLEVDYEQYF.

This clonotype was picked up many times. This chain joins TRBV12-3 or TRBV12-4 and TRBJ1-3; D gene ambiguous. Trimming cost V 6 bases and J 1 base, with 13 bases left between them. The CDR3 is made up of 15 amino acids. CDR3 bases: TGTGCCAGCAGAACCGACCCGGGTTCTGGAAACACCATATATTTT. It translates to CASRTDPGSGNTIYF.

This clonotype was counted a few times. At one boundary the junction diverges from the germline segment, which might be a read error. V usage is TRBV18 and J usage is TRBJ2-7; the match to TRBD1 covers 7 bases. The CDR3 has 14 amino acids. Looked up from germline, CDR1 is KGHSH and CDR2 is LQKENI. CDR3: CASSPNSQQGEQHF. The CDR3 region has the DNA TGTGCCAGCTCACCTAATAGCCAGCAGGGGGAGCAGCACTTC.

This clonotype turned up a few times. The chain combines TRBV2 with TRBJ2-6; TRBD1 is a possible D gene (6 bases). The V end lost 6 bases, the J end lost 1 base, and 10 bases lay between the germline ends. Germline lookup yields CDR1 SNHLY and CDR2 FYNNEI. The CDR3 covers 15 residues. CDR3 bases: TGTGCCAGCAGCGCAGGGGATTCTGGGGCCAACGTCCTGACTTTC. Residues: CASSAGDSGANVLTF.

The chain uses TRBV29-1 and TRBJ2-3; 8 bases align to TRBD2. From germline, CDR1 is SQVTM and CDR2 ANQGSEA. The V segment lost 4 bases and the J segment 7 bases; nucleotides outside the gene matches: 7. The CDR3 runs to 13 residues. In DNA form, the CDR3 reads TGCAGCGTTGTAGCGGGGCCCCTATATACGCAGTATTTT. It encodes CSVVAGPLYTQYF.

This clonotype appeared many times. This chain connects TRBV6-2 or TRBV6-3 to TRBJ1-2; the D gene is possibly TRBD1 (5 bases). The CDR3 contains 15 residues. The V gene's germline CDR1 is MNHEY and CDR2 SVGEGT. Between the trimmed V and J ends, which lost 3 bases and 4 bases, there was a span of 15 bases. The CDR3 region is CASSYSGDGAYGYTF. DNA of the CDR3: TGTGCCAGCAGTTATTCCGGGGACGGCGCCTATGGCTACACCTTC.

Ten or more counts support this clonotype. In DNA, the CDR3 is TGTGCCAGCAGTCTTCGACTAACAAGCGGGGAGACCCAGTACTTC. It encodes CASSLRLTSGETQYF. This chain links TRBV28 with TRBJ2-5; the D gene is possibly TRBD2 (6 bases). V dropped 5 bases and J dropped 5 bases, with 18 bases sitting between them. The length of the CDR3 is 15 residues. Germline V gene data show CDR1 as MDHEN and CDR2 as SYDVKM.

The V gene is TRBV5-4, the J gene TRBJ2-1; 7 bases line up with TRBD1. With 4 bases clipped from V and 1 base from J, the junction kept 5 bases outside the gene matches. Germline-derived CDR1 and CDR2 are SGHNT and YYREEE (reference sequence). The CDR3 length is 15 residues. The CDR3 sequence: CASSEGTDSYNEQFF. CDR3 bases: TGTGCCAGCAGCGAGGGGACAGATTCCTACAATGAGCAGTTCTTC.

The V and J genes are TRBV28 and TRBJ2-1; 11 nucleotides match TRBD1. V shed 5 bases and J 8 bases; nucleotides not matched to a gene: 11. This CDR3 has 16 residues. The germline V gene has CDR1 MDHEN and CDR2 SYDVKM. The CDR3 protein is CASSPWADRGPDEQFF. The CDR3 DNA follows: TGTGCCAGCAGTCCCTGGGCGGACAGGGGGCCGGATGAGCAGTTCTTC.

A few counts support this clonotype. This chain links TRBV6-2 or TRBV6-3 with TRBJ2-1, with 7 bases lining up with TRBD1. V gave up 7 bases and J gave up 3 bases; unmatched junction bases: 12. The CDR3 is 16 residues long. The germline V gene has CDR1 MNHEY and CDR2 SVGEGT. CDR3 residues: CASTPLATGDYNEQFF. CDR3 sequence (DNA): TGTGCCAGCACCCCCCTCGCAACAGGGGACTACAATGAGCAGTTCTTC.

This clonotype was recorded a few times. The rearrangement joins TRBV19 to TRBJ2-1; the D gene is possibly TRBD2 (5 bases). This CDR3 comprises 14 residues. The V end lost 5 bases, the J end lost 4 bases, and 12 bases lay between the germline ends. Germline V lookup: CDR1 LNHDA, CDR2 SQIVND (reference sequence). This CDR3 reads CASSLRTGYNEQFF. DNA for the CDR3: TGTGCCAGTAGTCTTCGTACGGGGTACAATGAGCAGTTCTTC.

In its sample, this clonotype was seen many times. The CDR3: CSARGLDPEAFF. The CDR3 region has the DNA TGCAGTGCTAGGGGATTGGACCCTGAAGCTTTCTTT. The rearrangement uses TRBV20-1 and TRBJ1-1; D gene unclear. The V and J ends lost 3 bases and 6 bases respectively, with 11 bases between them. The CDR3 sequence is 12 residues long. Germline assignment: CDR1 DFQATT and CDR2 SNEGSKA (reference sequence).

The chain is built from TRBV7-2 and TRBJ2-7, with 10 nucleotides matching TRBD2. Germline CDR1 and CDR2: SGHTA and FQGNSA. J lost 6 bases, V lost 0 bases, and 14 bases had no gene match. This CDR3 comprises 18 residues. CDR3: CASSLAPPWASGSVEQYF. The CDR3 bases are TGTGCCAGCAGCTTAGCGCCCCCCTGGGCTAGCGGGAGTGTCGAGCAGTACTTC.

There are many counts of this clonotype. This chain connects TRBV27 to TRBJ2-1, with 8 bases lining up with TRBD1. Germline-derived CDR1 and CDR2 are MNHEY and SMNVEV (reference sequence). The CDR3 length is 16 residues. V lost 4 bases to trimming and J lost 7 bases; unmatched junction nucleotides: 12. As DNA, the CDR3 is TGTGCCAGCAGTTCCCTGACAGGGGTCGTAGAGAATGAGCAGTTCTTC. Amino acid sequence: CASSSLTGVVENEQFF.

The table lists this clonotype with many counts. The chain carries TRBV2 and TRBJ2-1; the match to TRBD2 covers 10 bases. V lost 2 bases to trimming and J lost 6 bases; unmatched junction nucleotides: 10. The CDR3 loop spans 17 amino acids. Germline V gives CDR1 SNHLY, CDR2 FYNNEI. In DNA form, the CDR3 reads TGTGCCAGCAGTGAATCGCCTAGCGGGAGACTCAGCAATGAGCAGTTCTTC. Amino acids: CASSESPSGRLSNEQFF. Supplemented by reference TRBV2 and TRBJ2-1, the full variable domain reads EPEVTQTPSHQVTQMGQEVILRCVPISNHLYFYWYRQILGQKVEFLVSFYNNEISEKSEIFDDQFSVERPDGSNFTLKIRSTKLEDSAMYFCASSESPSGRLSNEQFFGPGTRLTVL.

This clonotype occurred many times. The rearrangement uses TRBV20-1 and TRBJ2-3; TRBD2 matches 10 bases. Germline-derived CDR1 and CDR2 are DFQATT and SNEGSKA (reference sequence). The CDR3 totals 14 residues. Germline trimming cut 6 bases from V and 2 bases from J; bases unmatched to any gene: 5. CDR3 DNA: TGCAGTGCCCCACTAGCGGGGATCACAGATACGCAGTATTTT. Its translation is CSAPLAGITDTQYF.

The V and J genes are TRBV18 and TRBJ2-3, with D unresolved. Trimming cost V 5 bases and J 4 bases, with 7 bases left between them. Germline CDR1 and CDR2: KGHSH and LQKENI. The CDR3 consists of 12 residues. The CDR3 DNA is TGTGCCAGCTCAACGGCCCCAGATACGCAGTATTTT. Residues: CASSTAPDTQYF.

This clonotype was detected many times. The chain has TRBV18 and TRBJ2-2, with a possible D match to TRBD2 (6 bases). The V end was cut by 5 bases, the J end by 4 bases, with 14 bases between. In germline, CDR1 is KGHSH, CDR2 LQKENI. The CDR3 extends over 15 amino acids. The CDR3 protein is CASSTSSHPTGELFF. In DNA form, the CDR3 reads TGTGCCAGCTCAACTAGCTCACACCCCACCGGGGAGCTGTTTTTT.

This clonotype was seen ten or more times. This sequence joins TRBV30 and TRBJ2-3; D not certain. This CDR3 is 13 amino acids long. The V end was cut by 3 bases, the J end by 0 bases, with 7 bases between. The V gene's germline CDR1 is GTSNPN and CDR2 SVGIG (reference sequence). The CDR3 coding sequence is TGTGCCTGGAGCCGGGCGAGCACAGATACGCAGTATTTT. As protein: CAWSRASTDTQYF.

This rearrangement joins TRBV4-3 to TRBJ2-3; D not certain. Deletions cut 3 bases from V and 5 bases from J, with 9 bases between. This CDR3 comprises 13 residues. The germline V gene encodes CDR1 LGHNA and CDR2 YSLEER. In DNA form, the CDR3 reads TGCGCCAGCAGCCAGACATTTGTAGATACGCAGTATTTT. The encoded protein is CASSQTFVDTQYF.

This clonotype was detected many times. The CDR3 protein is CASRYESWSPDTQYF. The CDR3 DNA reads as TGTGCCAGCAGGTACGAGAGTTGGTCTCCGGATACGCAGTATTTT. The chain has TRBV6-1 and TRBJ2-3; D unresolved. V dropped 6 bases and J dropped 6 bases, with 19 bases sitting between them. The CDR3 has 15 amino acids. Germline CDR1 MNHNS, CDR2 SASEGT.

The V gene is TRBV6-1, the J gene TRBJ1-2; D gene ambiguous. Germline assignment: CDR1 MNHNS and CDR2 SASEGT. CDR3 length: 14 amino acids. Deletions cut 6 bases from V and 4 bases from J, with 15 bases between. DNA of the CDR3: TGTGCCAGCAGCCCAATGTCAGCCGTCTATGGCTACACCTTC. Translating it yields CASSPMSAVYGYTF.